This TCR beta chain was captured in a study of somatic mutations in T cells in chronic GVHD (dated by TCRdb to about 2020). The CDR3 goes from the cysteine to the phenylalanine over 17 residues. The retained sequence is limited to the CDR3, 51 bases, with the frame set at the first base. V has 3 bases trimmed and J has 1 base trimmed; junction bases matching no gene number 7. CDR1 SGHNT and CDR2 YYREEE are derived from the germline V gene (reference sequence). Sorting staining used anti-CD3, anti-CD4, anti-CD8 and a Vbeta20 antibody from the IOTest Beta Mark kit on a FACSAria III, with purity above 99%. Peripheral blood was collected in sodium heparin tubes, and mononuclear cells were isolated by Ficoll-Paque PLUS density gradient centrifugation. Before TCRbeta deep sequencing, the CD4+ Vbeta20+, CD4+ Vbeta20-, and CD8+ T cell fractions were FACS-sorted. Isolated genomic DNA was used for TCRbeta deep sequencing. TCRbeta CDR3 sequencing and initial data processing were performed as a commercial service with the immunoSEQ assay. The source study handled its data this way. Reads were demultiplexed, adapter and primer sequences were removed, similar clones were merged by frequency-ratio clustering, and V, D, J genes were annotated with IMGT. TCRdb limited this immuneACCESS table to in-frame rearrangements with V and J called. A share of clones is missing; checked studies link under half to unresolved V genes, and the rest is unexplained. V and J calls and clone size are copied from that table; D and trimming were computed from the DNA. A total of 11,000 to 15,000 clones appear in this sample, around 80% of them only once. The ten largest clones represent approximately 30% of the sample.

Turning to this clone: Its antigen remains unidentified. No much larger clonotype is one base removed from it; base qualities were not supplied.

This receptor was obtained from a male patient aged 50 to 59 with chronic graft-versus-host disease. After a transplant, some T cells may be of graft donor origin. This sequence uses TRBV5-4 and TRBJ1-1; TRBD1 aligns with 12 central bases. Material for sequencing was Vbeta20-negative CD4+ T cells from blood. The sample's cell subset or site, from its label and the paper: CD4+ T cells sorted as TCR Vbeta20 negative by flow cytometry. This receptor carries the CDR3 CASSSGQGAGRNTEAFF. The DNA reads TGTGCCAGCAGCTCGGGACAGGGGGCTGGAAGGAACACTGAAGCTTTCTTT.